This T cell receptor beta chain is from a study of shared clonotypes between healthy human individuals. V was pared by 6 bases and J by 7 bases, with 19 bases between. Germline V gene data show CDR1 as MNHEY and CDR2 as SMNVEV (reference sequence). This CDR3 region has 14 residues. Whole-study findings and limits: Memory subsets had estimated richness that was generally smaller than that of naive subsets.

Naive CD8 cells lacked CD45RO, underwent positive selection for CCR7 and left out terminally differentiated effector memory CD45RA+ cells. Worth noting for this clone: Its specificity is not known.

Researchers ran the assay at a deep level. Some clones are missing from TCRdb's copy, which holds only in-frame ones; the method was immunoSEQ multiplex PCR. The data contain more than 2 million clones, roughly 95% of them singletons. This TCR came from a man aged 18-30 years in good health. The chain links TRBV27 to TRBJ2-7, with D perhaps TRBD1 or TRBD2 (5 bases each). The specimen sequenced was naive CD8+ T cells sorted from blood. This chain's CDR3 is CASSLRDGYAEQYF. CDR3 bases: TGTGCCAGCAGCCTCCGGGACGGTTACGCGGAGCAGTACTTC.